This TCR beta chain was recorded in a study of T cell clonotyping in hematopoietic cell transplantation (dated by TCRdb to about 2021). Regarding the study in general: Recipient samples taken before transplant were obtained following cytoreduction. The study collected 135 blood samples from approximately 40 consecutive transplant recipients and their related donors. Patient recruitment ran from 2015 to January 2017, and follow-up continued until late 2020 or death.

With the immunoSEQ assay, which is a bias-controlled multiplex PCR relying on V- and J-specific primers, TCR beta CDR3 regions were amplified from genomic DNA. In a second PCR step, the CDR3 amplicons were tagged with a proprietary barcode plus Illumina adapter sequences. An Illumina MiSeq instrument was used to sequence the CDR3 libraries. In the authors' own workflow: Export and quality control were done with immunoSEQ Analyzer 3.0, while downstream analyses used R Bioconductor and Immunarch. Only productive rearrangements within the normalized downsampled data set were used in the calculation of repertoire metrics. In the normalized cohort, a clonotype counted as pathologically expanded if the clonotype was larger than 5 templates. The Inverse Simpson Index was used to measure repertoire diversity. To capture all clonotypes, CMV-specificity analyses were performed on the non-normalized data set. The source is immuneACCESS, and TCRdb retained only in-frame sequences with V and J called. Part of the clones is not carried over; for the studies checked, unresolved V genes explain less than half of this, and the remainder is unexplained. For V, J and clone size, that table is used; D and trimming come from the DNA. The sample table lists around 26,000 clones, under 90% of them with a count of one. The leading ten clones occupy around 2% of the sample.

The time point label here, explained by the study, means: recipient sample about 28 days before transplant, after cytoreduction. Recipient blood was collected about 28 days before transplant and at days 30, 100 and 180 after transplant. Using Nuclei Lysis Solution, genomic DNA was extracted from unfractionated peripheral blood mononuclear cells that were either fresh or cryopreserved. About this clone: The target of this receptor is not known. Base quality data are lacking; no much larger clone is found one base away.

Cut back by 5 bases and 4 bases, the V and J ends lie 23 bases apart. Including cysteine and phenylalanine, the CDR3 has 17 amino acids. Here the CDR3 DNA is all that survives: 51 bases in frame from base 1. Looking up the germline V gene yields CDR1 SGHAT and CDR2 FQNNGV. General findings and caveats noted by the study authors: Donor and pretransplant recipient Inverse Simpson Index values predicted broader posttransplant TCR repertoire diversity. The sample size was limited, and CD4 and CD8 repertoire contributions could not be separated because cells were not sorted. Recipient repertoires showed only a small fraction of overlap with donor repertoires, and over 97% appeared de novo at the given depth. Recipient TCR diversity fell after transplant, with pathologically expanded clonotypes rising progressively from day 30 to day 180.

Sample: peripheral blood mononuclear cells, taken before stem cell transplant. The TCR was taken from a man aged 35 to 55 with acute myeloid leukemia. Some clones in this sample may be carry-over from other donors' samples. In this chain, TRBV11-2 is recombined with TRBJ1-2; TRBD1 is a possible D gene, resting on 5 matching bases. The DNA sequence reads TGTGCCAGCAGCCCAGGGAAAGGGGCAGATATCTCCTATGGCTACACCTTC. The resulting protein is CASSPGKGADISYGYTF.